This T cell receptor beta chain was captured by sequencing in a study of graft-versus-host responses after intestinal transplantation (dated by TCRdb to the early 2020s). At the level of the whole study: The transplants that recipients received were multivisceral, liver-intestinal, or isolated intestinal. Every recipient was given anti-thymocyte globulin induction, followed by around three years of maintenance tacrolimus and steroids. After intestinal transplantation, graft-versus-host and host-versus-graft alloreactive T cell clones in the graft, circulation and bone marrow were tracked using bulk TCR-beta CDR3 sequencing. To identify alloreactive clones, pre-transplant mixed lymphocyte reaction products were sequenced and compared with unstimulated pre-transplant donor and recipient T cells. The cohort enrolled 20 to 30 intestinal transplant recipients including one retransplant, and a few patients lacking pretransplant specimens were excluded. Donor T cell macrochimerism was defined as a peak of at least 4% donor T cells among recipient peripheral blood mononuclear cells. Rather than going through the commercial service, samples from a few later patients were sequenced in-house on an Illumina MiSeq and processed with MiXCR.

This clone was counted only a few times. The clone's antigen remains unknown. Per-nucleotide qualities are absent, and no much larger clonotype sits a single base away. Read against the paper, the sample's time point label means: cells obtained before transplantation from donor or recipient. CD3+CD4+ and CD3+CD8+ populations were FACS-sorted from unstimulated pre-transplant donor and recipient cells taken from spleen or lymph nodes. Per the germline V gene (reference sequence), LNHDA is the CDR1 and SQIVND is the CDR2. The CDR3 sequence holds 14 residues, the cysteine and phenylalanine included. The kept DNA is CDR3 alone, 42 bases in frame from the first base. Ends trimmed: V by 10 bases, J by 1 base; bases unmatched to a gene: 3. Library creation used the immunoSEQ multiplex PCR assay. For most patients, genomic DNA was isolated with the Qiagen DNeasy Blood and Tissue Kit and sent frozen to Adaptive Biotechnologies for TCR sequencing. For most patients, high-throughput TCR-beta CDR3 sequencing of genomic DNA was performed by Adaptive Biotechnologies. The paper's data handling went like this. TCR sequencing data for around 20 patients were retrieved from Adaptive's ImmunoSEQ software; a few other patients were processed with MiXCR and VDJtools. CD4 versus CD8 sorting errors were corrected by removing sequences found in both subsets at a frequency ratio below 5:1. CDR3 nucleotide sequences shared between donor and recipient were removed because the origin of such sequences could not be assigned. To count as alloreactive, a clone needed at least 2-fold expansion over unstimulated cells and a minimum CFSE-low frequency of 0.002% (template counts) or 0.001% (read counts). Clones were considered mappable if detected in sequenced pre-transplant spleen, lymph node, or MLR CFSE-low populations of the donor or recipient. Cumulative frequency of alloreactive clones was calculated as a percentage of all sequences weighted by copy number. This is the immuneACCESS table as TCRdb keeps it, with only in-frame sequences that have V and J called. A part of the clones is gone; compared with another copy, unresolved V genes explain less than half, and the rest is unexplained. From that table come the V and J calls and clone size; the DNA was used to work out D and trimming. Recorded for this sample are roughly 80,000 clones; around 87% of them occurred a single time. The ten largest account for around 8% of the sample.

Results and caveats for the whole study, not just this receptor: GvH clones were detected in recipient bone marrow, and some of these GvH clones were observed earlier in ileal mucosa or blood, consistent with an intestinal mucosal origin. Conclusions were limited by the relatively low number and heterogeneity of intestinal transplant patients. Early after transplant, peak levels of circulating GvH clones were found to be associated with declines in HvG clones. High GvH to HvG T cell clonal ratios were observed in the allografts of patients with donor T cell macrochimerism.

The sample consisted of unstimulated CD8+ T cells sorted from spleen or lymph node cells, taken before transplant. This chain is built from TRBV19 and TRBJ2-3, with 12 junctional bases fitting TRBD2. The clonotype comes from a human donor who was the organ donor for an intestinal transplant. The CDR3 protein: CATRTSGGTDTQYF. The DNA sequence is TGTGCCACCAGGACTAGCGGGGGCACAGATACGCAGTATTTT. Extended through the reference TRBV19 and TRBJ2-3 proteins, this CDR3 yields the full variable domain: DGGITQSPKYLFRKEGQNVTLSCEQNLNHDAMYWYRQDPGQGLRLIYYSQIVNDFQKGDIAEGYSVSREKKESFPLTVTSAQKNPTAFYLCATRTSGGTDTQYFGPGTRLTVL.